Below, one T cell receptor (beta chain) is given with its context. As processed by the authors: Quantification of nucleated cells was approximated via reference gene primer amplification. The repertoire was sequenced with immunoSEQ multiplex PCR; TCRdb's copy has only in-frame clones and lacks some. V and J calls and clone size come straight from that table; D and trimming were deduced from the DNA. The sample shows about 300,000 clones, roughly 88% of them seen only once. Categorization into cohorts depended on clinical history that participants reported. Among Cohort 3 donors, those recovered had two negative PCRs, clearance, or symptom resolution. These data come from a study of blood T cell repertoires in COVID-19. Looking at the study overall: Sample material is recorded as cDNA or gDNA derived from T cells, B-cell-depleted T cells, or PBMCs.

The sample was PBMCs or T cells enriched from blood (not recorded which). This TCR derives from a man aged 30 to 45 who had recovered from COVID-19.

This chain's CDR3 is CAISGTSWGTQYF. The CDR3 coding sequence is TGTGCCATCAGTGGGACTAGCTGGGGGACCCAGTACTTC. The J gene is TRBJ2-5, the V gene TRBV10-3; 8 bases map to TRBD2. Germline trimming cut 4 bases from V and 7 bases from J; bases unmatched to any gene: 5. Germline V gene data show CDR1 as ENHRY and CDR2 as SYGVKD. The CDR3 has 13 amino acids.